This entry lists 11 T cell receptor beta chains sequenced from one sample in a study of shared clonotypes between healthy human individuals. Only CD45RO-negative cells positively selected for CCR7 counted as naive CD8 cells, so terminally differentiated effector memory CD45RA+ cells were excluded. Sequenced by immunoSEQ multiplex PCR; TCRdb stores in-frame clones only, minus some. The sample records 1.5 million to 2.5 million clones, approximately 95% being singletons. Material for sequencing was naive CD8+ T cells sorted from blood. All receptors come from a man younger than 35 in good health.

Concerning this clone: Other DNA sequences in this sample translate to the same CDR3. The V call is TRBV5-5, the J call TRBJ2-7; D perhaps matches TRBD2 (5 bases). Germline V gene sequence: CDR1 SGHKS, CDR2 YYEKEE (reference sequence). The V gene lost 4 bases and the J gene lost 4 bases, with 15 bases spanning the gap. The CDR3 extends over 14 amino acids. CDR3 amino acids: CASSLGGTGYEQYF. In nucleotides, the CDR3 is TGTGCCAGCAGCCTGGGTGGTACGGGGTACGAGCAGTACTTC.

This clone turned up a few times. The V call is TRBV28, the J call TRBJ1-6; 7 bases align to TRBD1. Germline loops: CDR1 MDHEN, CDR2 SYDVKM. The CDR3 is made up of 15 amino acids. Trimming cost V 6 bases and J 11 bases; bases outside gene matches: 13. The CDR3 nucleotides are TGTGCCAGCAGAGGGCTGACTGACAGGGAGACACCCCTCCACTTT. It specifies CASRGLTDRETPLHF.

The chain uses TRBV19 and TRBJ2-5; D tentatively fits TRBD1 or TRBD2 (5 bases each). The germline V gene has CDR1 LNHDA and CDR2 SQIVND (reference sequence). The CDR3 is 14 residues long. DNA for the CDR3: TGTACCTATCACCGGGGCGAAAGGGAAGAGACCCAGTACTTC. Translating gives CTYHRGEREETQYF. Full variable domain (remainder filled in from reference TRBV19 and TRBJ2-5): DGGITQSPKYLFRKEGQNVTLSCEQNLNHDAMYWYRQDPGQGLRLIYYSQIVNDFQKGDIAEGYSVSREKKESFPLTVTSAQKNPTAFYLCTYHRGEREETQYFGPGTRLLVL.

In this sample, this clone turned up once. The chain is built from TRBV29-1 and TRBJ1-1; TRBD1 matches at 7 bases. This CDR3 spans 12 amino acids. Per germline, CDR1 SQVTM and CDR2 ANQGSEA. The V and J ends lost 6 bases and 3 bases, in that order; junction bases with no gene match: 4. The CDR3 is CSVVTGDTEAFF. The CDR3 DNA follows: TGCAGCGTAGTAACAGGGGACACTGAAGCTTTCTTT.

This rearrangement joins TRBV5-6 to TRBJ1-1; D not resolved. V was trimmed by 2 bases and J by 0 bases, leaving 14 bases between them. Germline CDR1 and CDR2: SGHDT and YYEEEE. There are 16 residues in the CDR3. The CDR3 coding sequence is TGTGCCAGCAGCTTTGATTTAGGGATAATGAACACTGAAGCTTTCTTT. Its translation: CASSFDLGIMNTEAFF.

CDR3 DNA: TGTGCCAGCAGCCCCCAGGGGGGCGGGGGTGGCTACACCTTC. Translation gives CASSPQGGGGGYTF. The rearrangement links TRBV5-4 to TRBJ1-2, with 7 nucleotides matching TRBD1. V dropped 4 bases and J dropped 7; count of bases not matched to a gene: 10. Germline values: CDR1 SGHNT, CDR2 YYREEE (reference sequence). The CDR3 sequence is 14 residues long.

CDR3 in DNA: TGCAGCGTTGCCCCTCGGGGTTCCTACAATGAGCAGTTCTTC. Protein sequence: CSVAPRGSYNEQFF. The chain couples TRBV29-1 to TRBJ2-1; D is perhaps TRBD2 (5 bases). The V gene's germline CDR1 is SQVTM and CDR2 ANQGSEA. V was pared by 4 bases and J by 1 base, with 11 bases between. The CDR3 spans 14 residues.

This clone was detected only once. V and J are TRBV27 and TRBJ2-7, with TRBD2 as a possible D gene (6 bases). Trimming stripped 3 bases from V and 5 bases from J, with 11 bases between. Germline V CDR1 and CDR2: MNHEY, SMNVEV (reference sequence). The CDR3 covers 13 residues. DNA of the CDR3: TGTGCCAGCAGTTTTGGGGACTGGGACGAGCAGTACTTC. As protein: CASSFGDWDEQYF.

The V and J genes are TRBV29-1 and TRBJ1-1; D call uncertain. The germline gives CDR1 SQVTM, CDR2 ANQGSEA. V dropped 5 bases and J dropped 10 bases, with 11 bases sitting between them. The CDR3 sequence is 10 residues long. CDR3 sequence (DNA): TGCAGCGTTTGGCTATCGGGAGCTTTCTTT. This encodes CSVWLSGAFF.

The chain uses TRBV29-1 and TRBJ2-1, with no clear D. The length of the CDR3 is 12 residues. Trimming shortened V by 1 base and J by 9 bases, and 10 bases separated the two germline ends. Germline loops: CDR1 SQVTM, CDR2 ANQGSEA. DNA for the CDR3: TGCAGCGTTGAAGGGACCCTCGGTGAGCAGTTCTTC. This gives the protein CSVEGTLGEQFF.

This chain uses TRBV6-5 with TRBJ1-3, with 7 nucleotides matching TRBD1. The CDR3 runs 15 residues. Germline assignment: CDR1 MNHEY and CDR2 SVGAGI. Trimming at V came to 6 bases and at J to 0 bases, leaving 5 bases not matched to a gene. The CDR3 DNA reads TGTGCCAGCAGACCGGACAGGAGCTCTGGAAACACCATATATTTT. Residues: CASRPDRSSGNTIYF.